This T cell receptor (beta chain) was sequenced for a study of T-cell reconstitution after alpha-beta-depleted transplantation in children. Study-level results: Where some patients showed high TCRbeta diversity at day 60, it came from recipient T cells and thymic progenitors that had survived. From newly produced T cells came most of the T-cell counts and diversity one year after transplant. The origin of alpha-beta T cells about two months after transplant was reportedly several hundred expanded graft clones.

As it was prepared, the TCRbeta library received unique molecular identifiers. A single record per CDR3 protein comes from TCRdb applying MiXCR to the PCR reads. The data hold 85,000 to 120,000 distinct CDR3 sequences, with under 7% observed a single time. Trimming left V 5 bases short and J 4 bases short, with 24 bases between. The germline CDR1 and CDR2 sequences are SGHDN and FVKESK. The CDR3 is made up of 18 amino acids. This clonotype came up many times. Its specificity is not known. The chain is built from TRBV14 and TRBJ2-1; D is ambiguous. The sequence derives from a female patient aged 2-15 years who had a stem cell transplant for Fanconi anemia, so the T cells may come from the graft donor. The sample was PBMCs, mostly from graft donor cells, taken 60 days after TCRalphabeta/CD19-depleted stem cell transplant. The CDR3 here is CASSVATTAPPLYNEQFF. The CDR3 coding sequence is TGTGCCAGCAGCGTTGCTACTACAGCCCCCCCGCTGTACAATGAGCAGTTCTTC.